This TCR beta chain was documented in a study of blood T cells in healthy people across ages. General study results and limits: The study lacked donor CMV status, which possibly confounded expanded clonotype changes. Long-lived donors exceeded aged donors in naive CD4+ cells and diversity.

A remark on this clonotype: Its target is not known. A junction boundary mismatches the germline segment, possibly from a read error.

Germline CDR1 and CDR2: SQVTM and ANQGSEA. This CDR3 comprises 13 residues. Through a sample-barcoded 5' primer and a J-beta primer mix, a second PCR was run for roughly 7 to 11 cycles. TCRdb reanalysed the 5' RACE reads using MiXCR and keeps one entry per CDR3 protein. This table holds roughly 1,800,000 distinct CDR3 sequences, roughly 50% found once. What was sequenced was blood. This TCR came from a woman in her thirties or forties in good health. The chain recombines TRBV29-1 with TRBJ2-3; maybe TRBD1 (6 bases). In nucleotides, the CDR3 is TGCAGCGTTGCTCCAGGGGCCACAGGTACGCAGTATTTT. This codes for CSVAPGATGTQYF.